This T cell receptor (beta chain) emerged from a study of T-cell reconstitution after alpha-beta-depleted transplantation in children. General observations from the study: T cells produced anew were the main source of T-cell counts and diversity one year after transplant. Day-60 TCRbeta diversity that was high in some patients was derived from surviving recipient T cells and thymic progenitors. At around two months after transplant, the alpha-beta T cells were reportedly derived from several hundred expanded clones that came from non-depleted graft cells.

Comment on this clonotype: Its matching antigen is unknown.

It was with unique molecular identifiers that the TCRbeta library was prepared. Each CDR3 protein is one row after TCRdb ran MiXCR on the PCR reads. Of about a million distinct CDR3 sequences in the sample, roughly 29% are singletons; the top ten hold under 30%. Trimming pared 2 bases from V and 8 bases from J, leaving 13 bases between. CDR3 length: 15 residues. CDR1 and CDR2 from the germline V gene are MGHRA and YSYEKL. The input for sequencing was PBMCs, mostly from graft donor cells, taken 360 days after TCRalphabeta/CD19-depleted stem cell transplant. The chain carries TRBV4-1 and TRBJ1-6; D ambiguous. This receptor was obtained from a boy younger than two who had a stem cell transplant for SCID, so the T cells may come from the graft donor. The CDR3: CASSQPWAHDSPLHF. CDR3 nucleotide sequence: TGCGCCAGCAGCCAACCATGGGCACACGATTCACCCCTCCACTTT.